Below are 6 T cell receptor beta chains sequenced from a single sample in a study of shared clonotypes between healthy human individuals. Repertoires were generated with immunoSEQ multiplex PCR, while TCRdb's copy carries only in-frame clones and drops some. The sample includes around 1.1 million clones, approximately 78% of them seen just once. Sequencing input: memory CD4+ T cells from PBMCs. Subset defined: CD45RA-negative fraction. These TCRs come from a man between 18 and 35 years old in good health. Some clones in this sample may be carry-over from other donors' samples.

V and J are TRBV4-2 and TRBJ1-2; 9 nucleotides agree with TRBD1. The CDR3 covers 14 residues. From germline, CDR1 is LGHNA and CDR2 YNFKEQ. Unmatched junction bases numbered 7, after V lost 2 bases and J lost 9 bases. The CDR3 region is CASSQSGQGISYTF. DNA of the CDR3: TGTGCCAGCAGCCAATCGGGACAGGGTATTAGCTACACCTTC.

CDR3 bases: TGTGCCAGCCGACGGAGCGGGAGTGGCTACACCTTC. This codes for CASRRSGSGYTF. V gene TRBV28 combines with J gene TRBJ1-2; D not resolved. There are 12 residues in the CDR3. Between the trimmed V and J ends, which lost 8 bases and 7 bases, there was a span of 14 bases. Germline CDR1 reads MDHEN; CDR2 reads SYDVKM.

This sequence joins TRBV5-4 and TRBJ2-3; 7 bases line up with TRBD2. The V gene end was trimmed by 1 base and the J gene end by 2 bases; junction bases not matched to a gene: 7. The germline CDR1 and CDR2 sequences are SGHNT and YYREEE (reference sequence). The CDR3 runs 16 residues. CDR3 DNA sequence: TGTGCCAGCAGCTTGCGGCGGGAGACTTCCACAGATACGCAGTATTTT. Its translation: CASSLRRETSTDTQYF.

The chain carries TRBV7-6 and TRBJ2-7; a weak D match, TRBD2 (5 bases). Germline V CDR1 and CDR2: SGHVS, FNYEAQ. The ends were cut back, 1 base at V and 0 bases at J, with 7 bases in the middle. This CDR3 has 14 amino acids. CDR3 protein: CASSLGGHSYEQYF. In nucleotides, the CDR3 is TGTGCCAGCAGCTTAGGCGGGCACTCCTACGAGCAGTACTTC.

The rearrangement joins TRBV6-1 to TRBJ2-3, with 13 bases aligning to TRBD2. The V segment lost 8 bases and the J segment 5 bases; nucleotides outside the gene matches: 4. The CDR3 is 14 residues long. Germline lookup yields CDR1 MNHNS and CDR2 SASEGT. CDR3 loop: CASPGLAGEDTQYF. The CDR3, as DNA: TGTGCCAGCCCAGGACTAGCGGGAGAAGATACGCAGTATTTT.

The chain has TRBV30 and TRBJ1-1; D is unresolved. This CDR3 contains 11 residues. Germline CDR1 and CDR2: GTSNPN and SVGIG (reference sequence). Trimming took 5 bases from V and 1 from J, leaving 5 bases between them. The CDR3 DNA is TGTGCCTGGCTTCAGAACACTGAAGCTTTCTTT. Protein sequence: CAWLQNTEAFF.